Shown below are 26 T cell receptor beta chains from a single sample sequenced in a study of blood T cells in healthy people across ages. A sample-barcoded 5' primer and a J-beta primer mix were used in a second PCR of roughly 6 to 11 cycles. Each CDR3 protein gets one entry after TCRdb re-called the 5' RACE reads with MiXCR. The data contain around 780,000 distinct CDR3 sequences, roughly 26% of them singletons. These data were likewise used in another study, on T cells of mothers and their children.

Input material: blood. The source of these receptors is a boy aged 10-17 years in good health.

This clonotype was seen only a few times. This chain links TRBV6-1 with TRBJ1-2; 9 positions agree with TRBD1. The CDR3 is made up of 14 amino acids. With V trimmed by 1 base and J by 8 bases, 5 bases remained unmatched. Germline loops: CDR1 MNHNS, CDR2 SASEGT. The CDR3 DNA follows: TGTGCCAGCAGTGAAGTGGGACAGGGACTAGGCTACACCTTC. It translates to CASSEVGQGLGYTF.

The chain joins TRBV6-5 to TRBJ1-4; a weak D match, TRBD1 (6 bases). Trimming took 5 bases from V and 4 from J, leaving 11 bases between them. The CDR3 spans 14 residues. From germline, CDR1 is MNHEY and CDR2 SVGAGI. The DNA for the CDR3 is TGTGCCAGCAGTCCGACAGGCGGTAATGAAAAACTGTTTTTT. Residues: CASSPTGGNEKLFF.

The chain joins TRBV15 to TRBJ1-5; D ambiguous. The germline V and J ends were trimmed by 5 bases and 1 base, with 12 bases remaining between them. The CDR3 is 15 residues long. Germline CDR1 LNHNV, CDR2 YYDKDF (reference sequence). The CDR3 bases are TGTGCCACCAGCCTGGACCTAGGAAGCAATCAGCCCCAGCATTTT. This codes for CATSLDLGSNQPQHF. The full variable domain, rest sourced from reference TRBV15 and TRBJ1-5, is DAMVIQNPRYQVTQFGKPVTLSCSQTLNHNVMYWYQQKSSQAPKLLFHYYDKDFNNEADTPDNFQSRRPNTSFCFLDIRSPGLGDTAMYLCATSLDLGSNQPQHFGDGTRLSIL.

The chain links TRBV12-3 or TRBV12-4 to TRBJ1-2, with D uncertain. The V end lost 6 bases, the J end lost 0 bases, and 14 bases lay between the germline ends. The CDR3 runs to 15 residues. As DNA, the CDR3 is TGTGCCAGCAGCCCGTGGGAAGTAACTAACTATGGCTACACCTTC. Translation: CASSPWEVTNYGYTF.

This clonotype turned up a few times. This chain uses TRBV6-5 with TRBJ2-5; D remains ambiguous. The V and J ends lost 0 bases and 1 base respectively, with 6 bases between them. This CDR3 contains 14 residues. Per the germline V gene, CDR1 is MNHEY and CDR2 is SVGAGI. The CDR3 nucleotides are TGTGCCAGCAGTTACTCCCCGGTCCAAGAGACCCAGTACTTC. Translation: CASSYSPVQETQYF.

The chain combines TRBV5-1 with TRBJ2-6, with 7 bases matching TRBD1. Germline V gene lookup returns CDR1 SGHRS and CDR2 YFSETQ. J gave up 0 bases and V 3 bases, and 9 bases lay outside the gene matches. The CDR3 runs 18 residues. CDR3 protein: CASSYPGTVSSGANVLTF. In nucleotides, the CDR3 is TGCGCCAGCAGCTATCCCGGGACAGTTAGCTCTGGGGCCAACGTCCTGACTTTC. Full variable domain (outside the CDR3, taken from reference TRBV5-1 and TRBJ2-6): KAGVTQTPRYLIKTRGQQVTLSCSPISGHRSVSWYQQTPGQGLQFLFEYFSETQRNKGNFPGRFSGRQFSNSRSEMNVSTLELGDSALYLCASSYPGTVSSGANVLTFGAGSRLTVL.

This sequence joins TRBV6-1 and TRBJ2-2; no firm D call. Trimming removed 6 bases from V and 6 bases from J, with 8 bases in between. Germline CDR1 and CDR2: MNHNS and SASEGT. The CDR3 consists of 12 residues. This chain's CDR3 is CASRDLAGELFF. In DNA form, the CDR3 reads TGTGCCAGCAGGGACCTGGCCGGGGAGCTGTTTTTT.

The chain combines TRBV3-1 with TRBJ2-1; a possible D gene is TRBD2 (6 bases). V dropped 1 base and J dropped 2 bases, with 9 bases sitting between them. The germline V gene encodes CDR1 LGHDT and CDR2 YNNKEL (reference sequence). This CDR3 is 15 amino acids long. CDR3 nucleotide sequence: TGTGCCAGCAGCCAAGCGGGAGTAGCCTACAATGAGCAGTTCTTC. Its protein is CASSQAGVAYNEQFF.

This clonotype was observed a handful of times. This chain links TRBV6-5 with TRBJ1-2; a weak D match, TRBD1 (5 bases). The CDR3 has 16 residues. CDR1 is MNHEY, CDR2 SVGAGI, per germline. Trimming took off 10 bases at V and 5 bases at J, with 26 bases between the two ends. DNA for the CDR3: TGTGCCATCATGGAGATTGGGACGGCTGAGGAGTATGGCTACACCTTC. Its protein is CAIMEIGTAEEYGYTF.

CDR3 in DNA: TGTGCCAGCAGTCGAACAGGGTCAGATACGCAGTATTTT. Protein sequence: CASSRTGSDTQYF. The chain combines TRBV7-2 with TRBJ2-3, with a weak D call TRBD1 (6 bases). Germline CDR1 reads SGHTA; CDR2 reads FQGNSA. V was pared by 6 bases and J by 4 bases, with 11 bases between. The CDR3 length is 13 residues. The full variable domain, rest sourced from reference TRBV7-2 and TRBJ2-3, is GAGVSQSPSNKVTEKGKDVELRCDPISGHTALYWYRQSLGQGLEFLIYFQGNSAPDKSGLPSDRFSAERTGGSVSTLTIQRTQQEDSAVYLCASSRTGSDTQYFGPGTRLTVL.

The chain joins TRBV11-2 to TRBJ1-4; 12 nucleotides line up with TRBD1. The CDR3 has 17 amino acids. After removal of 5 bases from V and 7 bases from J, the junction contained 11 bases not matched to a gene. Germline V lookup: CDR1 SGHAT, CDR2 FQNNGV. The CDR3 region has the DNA TGTGCCAGCAGCCCCCGGGACAGGGGGCTTTCTGGTGAAAAACTGTTTTTT. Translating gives CASSPRDRGLSGEKLFF.

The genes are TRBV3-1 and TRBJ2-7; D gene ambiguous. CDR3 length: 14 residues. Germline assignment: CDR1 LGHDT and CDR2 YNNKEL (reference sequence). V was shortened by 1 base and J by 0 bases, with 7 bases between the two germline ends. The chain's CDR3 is CASSQVISSYEQYF. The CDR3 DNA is TGTGCCAGCAGCCAAGTTATCAGCTCCTACGAGCAGTACTTC.

DNA for the CDR3: TGTGCCAGCTCACTAGGGACAGGAGAGACCTACGAGCAGTACTTC. Protein sequence: CASSLGTGETYEQYF. The genes are TRBV18 and TRBJ2-7, with 8 positions matching TRBD1. V dropped 4 bases and J dropped 2; count of bases not matched to a gene: 7. This CDR3 contains 15 residues. Germline CDR1 and CDR2: KGHSH and LQKENI.

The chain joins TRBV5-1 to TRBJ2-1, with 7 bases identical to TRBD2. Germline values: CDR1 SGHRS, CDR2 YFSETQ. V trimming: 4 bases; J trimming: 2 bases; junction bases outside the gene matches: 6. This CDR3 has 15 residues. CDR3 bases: TGCGCCAGCAGCCCCCAGCGGGGTCCCTACAATGAGCAGTTCTTC. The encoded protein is CASSPQRGPYNEQFF.

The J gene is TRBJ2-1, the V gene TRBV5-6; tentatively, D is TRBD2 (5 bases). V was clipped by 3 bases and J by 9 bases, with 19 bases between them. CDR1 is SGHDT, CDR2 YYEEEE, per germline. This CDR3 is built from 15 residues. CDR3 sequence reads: CASSSNQVVGVEQFF. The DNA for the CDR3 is TGTGCCAGCAGCTCGAACCAAGTCGTGGGAGTTGAGCAGTTCTTC. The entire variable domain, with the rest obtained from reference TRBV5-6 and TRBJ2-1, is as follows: DAGVTQSPTHLIKTRGQQVTLRCSPKSGHDTVSWYQQALGQGPQFIFQYYEEEERQRGNFPDRFSGHQFPNYSSELNVNALLLGDSALYLCASSSNQVVGVEQFFGPGTRLTVL.

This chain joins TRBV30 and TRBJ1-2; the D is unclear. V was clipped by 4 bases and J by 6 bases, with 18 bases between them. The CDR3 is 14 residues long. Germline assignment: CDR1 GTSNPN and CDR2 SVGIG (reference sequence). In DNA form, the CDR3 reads TGTGCCTGGATCCCGCAGACCGGGAATCATGGCTACACCTTC. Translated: CAWIPQTGNHGYTF.

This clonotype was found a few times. CDR3 nucleotide sequence: TGCAGCGTTGAAGCCTCGGACAGGCCGGGGGGAAACACCATATATTTT. It is translated as CSVEASDRPGGNTIYF. The V call is TRBV29-1, the J call TRBJ1-3, with TRBD1 matching over 7 bases. Germline CDR1 reads SQVTM; CDR2 reads ANQGSEA. The CDR3 runs to 16 residues. Trimming cost V 1 base and J 4 bases; bases outside gene matches: 10.

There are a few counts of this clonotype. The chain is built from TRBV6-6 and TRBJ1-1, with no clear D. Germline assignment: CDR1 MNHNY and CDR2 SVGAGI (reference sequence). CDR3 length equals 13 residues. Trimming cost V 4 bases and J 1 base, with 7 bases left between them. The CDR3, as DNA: TGTGCCAGCAGTTCGTGGAGGAACACTGAAGCTTTCTTT. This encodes CASSSWRNTEAFF.

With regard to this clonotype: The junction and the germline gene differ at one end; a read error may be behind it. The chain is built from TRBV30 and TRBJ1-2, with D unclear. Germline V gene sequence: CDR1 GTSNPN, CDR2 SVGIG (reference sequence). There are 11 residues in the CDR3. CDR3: CAWSIAYGHTF. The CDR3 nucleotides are TGTGCCTGGAGTATAGCCTATGGCCACACCTTC.

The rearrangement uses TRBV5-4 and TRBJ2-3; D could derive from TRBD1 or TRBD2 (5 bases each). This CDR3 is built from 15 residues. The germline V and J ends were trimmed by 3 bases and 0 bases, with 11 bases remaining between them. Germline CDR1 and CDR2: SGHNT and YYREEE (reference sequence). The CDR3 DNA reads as TGTGCCAGCAGCTCTGGGACGTACAGCACAGATACGCAGTATTTT. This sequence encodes CASSSGTYSTDTQYF.

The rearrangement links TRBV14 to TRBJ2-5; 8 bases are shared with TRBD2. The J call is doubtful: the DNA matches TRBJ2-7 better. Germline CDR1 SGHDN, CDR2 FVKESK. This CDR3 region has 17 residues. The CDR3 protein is CASSQVIVVAGSSEQYF. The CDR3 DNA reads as TGTGCCAGCAGCCAAGTAATCGTTGTAGCGGGGAGTTCCGAGCAGTACTTC.

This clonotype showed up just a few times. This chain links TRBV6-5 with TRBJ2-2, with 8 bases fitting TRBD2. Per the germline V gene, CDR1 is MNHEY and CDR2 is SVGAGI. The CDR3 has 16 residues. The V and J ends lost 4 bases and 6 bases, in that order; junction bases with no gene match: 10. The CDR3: CASSLLRSGGPGELFF. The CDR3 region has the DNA TGTGCCAGCAGTTTGCTTCGCAGCGGGGGCCCCGGGGAGCTGTTTTTT.

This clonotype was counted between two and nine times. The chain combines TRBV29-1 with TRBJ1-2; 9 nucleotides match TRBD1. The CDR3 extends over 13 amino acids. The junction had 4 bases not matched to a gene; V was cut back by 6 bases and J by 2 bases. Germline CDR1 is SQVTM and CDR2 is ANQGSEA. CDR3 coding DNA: TGCAGCGTGGAGGGGACAGGGAACTATGGCTACACCTTC. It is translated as CSVEGTGNYGYTF.

CDR3 nucleotides: TGTGCCAGCAGCTTGCAGGAGACCGGGGAGCTGTTTTTT. It is translated as CASSLQETGELFF. The chain recombines TRBV7-2 with TRBJ2-2; D ambiguous. Per germline, CDR1 SGHTA and CDR2 FQGNSA. V was shortened by 3 bases and J by 5 bases, with 7 bases between the two germline ends. CDR3 length equals 13 residues.

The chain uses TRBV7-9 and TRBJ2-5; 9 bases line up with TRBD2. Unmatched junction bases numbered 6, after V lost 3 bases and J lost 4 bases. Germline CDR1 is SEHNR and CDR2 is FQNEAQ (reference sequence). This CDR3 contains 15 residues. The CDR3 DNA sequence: TGTGCCAGCAGCTTCCAAGCGGGGGGTGGAGAGACCCAGTACTTC. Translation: CASSFQAGGGETQYF.

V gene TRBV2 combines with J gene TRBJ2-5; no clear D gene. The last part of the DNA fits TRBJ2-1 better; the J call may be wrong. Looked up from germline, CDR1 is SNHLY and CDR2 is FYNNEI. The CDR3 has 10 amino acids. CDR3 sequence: CASRVGEQFF. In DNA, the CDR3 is TGTGCCAGCCGAGTGGGTGAGCAGTTCTTC.